What follows describes a single TCR beta chain. The antigen is unknown. Despite likely unrecorded immune exposures, the donors were nominally healthy at the time of sampling. The PCR contained 60 Vbeta and 13 Jbeta primers. In the source study's methods: Later reanalysis found 70 million to 95 million unique TCR beta chains, roughly 10 million of them shared. The protocol was immunoSEQ multiplex PCR, while the TCRdb copy is restricted to in-frame clones and leaves out a portion. The V and J calls and clone size were taken over from that table, and D and trimming were inferred from the DNA. The table lists around 42,000 clones, with 1% to 1.5% in the top ten. This sample was included in a study of cytomegalovirus exposure and HLA in healthy donors. Broader study findings: Associated with cytomegalovirus, according to the listing, were 150 to 200 TCR beta chains. There were reportedly fewer N-insertions in an Asian-associated ancestry cluster than the roughly 670-donor mean, in a later analysis.

The length of the CDR3 is 14 residues. In germline, CDR1 is MNHNS, CDR2 SASEGT. With 3 bases clipped from V and 1 base from J, the junction kept 0 bases outside the gene matches. The clonotype was recovered from a man aged 25-45 years in good health and CMV-seronegative. The sample taken for sequencing was PBMCs. The chain couples TRBV6-1 to TRBJ2-3; 8 nucleotides match TRBD1. CDR3 amino acids: CASSEDRGTDTQYF. The CDR3 DNA is TGTGCCAGCAGTGAGGACAGGGGCACAGATACGCAGTATTTT.